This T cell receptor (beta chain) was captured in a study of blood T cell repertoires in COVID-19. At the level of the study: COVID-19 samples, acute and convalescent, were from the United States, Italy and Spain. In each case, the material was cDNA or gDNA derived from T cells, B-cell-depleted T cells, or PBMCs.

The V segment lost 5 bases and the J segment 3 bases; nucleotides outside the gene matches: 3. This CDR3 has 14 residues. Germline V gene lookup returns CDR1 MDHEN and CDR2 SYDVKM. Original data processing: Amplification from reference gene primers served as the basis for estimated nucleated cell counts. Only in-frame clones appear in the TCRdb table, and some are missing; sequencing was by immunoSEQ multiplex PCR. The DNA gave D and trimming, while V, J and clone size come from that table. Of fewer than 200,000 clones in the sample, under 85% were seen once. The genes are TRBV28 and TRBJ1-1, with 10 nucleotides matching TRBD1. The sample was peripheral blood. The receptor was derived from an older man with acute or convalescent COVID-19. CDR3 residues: CASSAGTGDTEAFF. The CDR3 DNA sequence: TGTGCCAGCAGTGCCGGGACAGGGGACACTGAAGCTTTCTTT. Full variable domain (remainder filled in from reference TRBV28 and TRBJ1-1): DVKVTQSSRYLVKRTGEKVFLECVQDMDHENMFWYRQDPGLGLRLIYFSYDVKMKEKGDIPEGYSVSREKKERFSLILESASTNQTSMYLCASSAGTGDTEAFFGQGTRLTVV.